This TCR beta chain comes out of a study of blood T cell repertoires in COVID-19. As for the study in general: In each case, the material was cDNA or gDNA derived from T cells, B-cell-depleted T cells, or PBMCs.

Per germline, CDR1 SGHAT and CDR2 FQNNGV. The CDR3 sequence is 14 residues long. V gave up 2 bases and J gave up 2 bases, with 10 bases separating them. Methods used by the authors: It was from reference gene primer amplification that nucleated cell counts were estimated. TCRdb's table, derived via immunoSEQ multiplex PCR, lists solely in-frame clones and lacks some. Clone size and V and J calls were adopted from that table, with D and trimming inferred from the DNA. In the table there are 200,000 to 300,000 clones, around 80% of which are singletons. The J gene is TRBJ2-7, the V gene TRBV11-2; TRBD1 is a possible D gene (5 bases). This receptor was identified in a man in his forties or fifties who had recovered from COVID-19. The sequenced sample was peripheral blood. This CDR3 is CASSLLQGTYEQYF. The CDR3 nucleotides are TGTGCCAGCAGCTTATTGCAGGGAACCTACGAGCAGTACTTC.